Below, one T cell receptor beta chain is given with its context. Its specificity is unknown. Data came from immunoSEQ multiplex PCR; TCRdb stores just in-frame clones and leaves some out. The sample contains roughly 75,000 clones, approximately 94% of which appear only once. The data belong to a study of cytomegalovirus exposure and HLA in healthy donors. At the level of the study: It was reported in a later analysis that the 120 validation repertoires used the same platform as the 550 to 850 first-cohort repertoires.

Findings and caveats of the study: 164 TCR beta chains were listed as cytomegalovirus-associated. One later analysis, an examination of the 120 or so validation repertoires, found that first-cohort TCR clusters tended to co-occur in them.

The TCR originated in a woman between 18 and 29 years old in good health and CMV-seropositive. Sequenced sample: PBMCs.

This chain's CDR3 is CASSVGGGDQPQHF. The CDR3 DNA reads as TGTGCCAGCAGCGTAGGGGGGGGCGATCAGCCCCAGCATTTT. The genes are TRBV9 and TRBJ1-5; D might be TRBD1 (6 bases). The CDR3 has 14 residues. V was pared by 0 bases and J by 5 bases, with 9 bases between. CDR1 and CDR2 from the germline V gene are SGDLS and YYNGEE.